This T cell receptor (beta chain) was profiled in a study of blood T cells in healthy people across ages. Details on this clonotype: Antigen: not known.

The CDR3 extends over 11 amino acids. Germline assignment: CDR1 ENHRY and CDR2 SYGVKD. A second PCR of roughly 7 to 11 cycles used a sample-barcoded 5' primer and a J-beta primer mix. Every cDNA was tagged by a template-switch adaptor with 12 random nucleotides. TCRdb itself ran the 5' RACE reads through MiXCR, one entry per CDR3 protein. The sample lists 600,000 to 900,000 distinct CDR3 sequences; around a quarter were seen once. Study-wide results and limits: TCR beta diversity tracked closely with naive T cell percentage. Both naive CD4+ cell counts and diversity were greater in long-lived donors than in aged donors.

A further study also used this sample, focusing on T cells of mothers and their children.

This chain uses TRBV10-3 with TRBJ2-5, with TRBD2 as a possible D gene (6 bases). The better agreement between TRBJ2-7 and the DNA end casts doubt on the J call. The material sequenced was blood. The TCR originated in a boy younger than 18 in good health. CDR3 sequence: CATTGDYEQYF. CDR3 coding DNA: TGTGCCACGACGGGAGATTACGAGCAGTACTTC.